The 21 T cell receptor beta chains given below trace back to one sample, sequenced in a study of blood T cell repertoires in COVID-19. Libraries were prepared by immunoSEQ multiplex PCR; TCRdb keeps only in-frame clonotypes and omits some of them. The repertoire holds approximately 300,000 clones, with over 80% as singletons. Sequencing was carried out using peripheral blood. These receptors were taken from a woman aged 50 to 60 with COVID-19, enrolled during active disease.

V is TRBV30 and J is TRBJ2-1; 7 positions match TRBD1. This CDR3 has 15 amino acids. Germline assignment: CDR1 GTSNPN and CDR2 SVGIG (reference sequence). The trim removed 5 bases at V and 1 base at J, leaving 8 bases unmatched. CDR3 DNA sequence: TGTGCCTGGGACAGAGGGGACAGATCCTACAATGAGCAGTTCTTC. This sequence encodes CAWDRGDRSYNEQFF. Filled out from reference TRBV30 and TRBJ2-1, the complete variable domain reads SQTIHQWPATLVQPVGSPLSLECTVEGTSNPNLYWYRQAAGRGLQLLFYSVGIGQISSEVPQNLSASRPQDRQFILSSKKLLLSDSGFYLCAWDRGDRSYNEQFFGPGTRLTVL.

The gene calls are TRBV5-1 and TRBJ2-7; D might be TRBD1 (6 bases). V was pared by 1 base and J by 5 bases, with 10 bases between. Germline lookup yields CDR1 SGHRS and CDR2 YFSETQ. CDR3 size: 13 residues. CDR3 protein: CASSLTGNHEQYF. For the CDR3, the DNA is TGCGCCAGCAGCTTGACAGGGAACCACGAGCAGTACTTC.

The rearrangement links TRBV18 to TRBJ1-4; 9 positions match TRBD1. Trimming removed 3 bases from V and 4 bases from J; junction bases left unmatched: 3. CDR1 and CDR2 (germline): KGHSH, LQKENI. This CDR3 comprises 15 residues. The CDR3 reads CASSPPTGGNEKLFF. The DNA of the CDR3 is TGTGCCAGCTCACCTCCGACAGGGGGTAATGAAAAACTGTTTTTT.

The genes are TRBV7-2 and TRBJ1-3; D unclear. Trimming took 5 bases from V and 0 from J, leaving 14 bases between them. This CDR3 has 16 residues. CDR1 and CDR2 from the germline V gene are SGHTA and FQGNSA. In nucleotides, the CDR3 is TGTGCCAGCAGCGGGAGAGGGATGAGCTCTGGAAACACCATATATTTT. Amino acids: CASSGRGMSSGNTIYF.

This clone was observed once. The CDR3 region is CASSLDRQGFQPQHF. As DNA, the CDR3 is TGTGCCAGCAGCTTGGACCGACAGGGGTTTCAGCCCCAGCATTTT. The J gene is TRBJ1-5, the V gene TRBV5-8; 8 bases are a match to TRBD1. The CDR3 has 15 residues. With 0 bases clipped from V and 6 bases from J, the junction kept 5 bases outside the gene matches. From germline, CDR1 is SGHTS and CDR2 YDEGEE.

The chain couples TRBV5-8 to TRBJ2-5; 8 bases align to TRBD1. This CDR3 region has 15 residues. CDR1 SGHTS and CDR2 YDEGEE come from the germline V gene. The ends lost 3 bases at V and 5 bases at J; junction bases unmatched: 9. CDR3 DNA: TGTGCCAGCAGCTCCCAGGGGGCAGGGATGGAGACCCAGTACTTC. It is translated as CASSSQGAGMETQYF.

This clone was seen once. This sequence joins TRBV6-5 and TRBJ1-1, with TRBD1 identical over 8 bases. Germline trimming cut 7 bases from V and 2 bases from J; bases unmatched to any gene: 6. The CDR3 spans 14 residues. Germline CDR1 reads MNHEY; CDR2 reads SVGAGI. CDR3 region: CASTVGQGNTEAFF. DNA for the CDR3: TGTGCCAGCACCGTCGGACAGGGTAACACTGAAGCTTTCTTT.

This clone was detected only once. This chain joins TRBV10-1 and TRBJ2-2, with 9 bases identical to TRBD1. In germline, CDR1 is WNHNN, CDR2 SYGVQD (reference sequence). V lost 6 bases and J lost 1; bases outside the gene matches: 0. This CDR3 has 14 amino acids. CDR3 in amino acids: CASRTGGNTGELFF. DNA of the CDR3: TGCGCCAGCAGGACAGGGGGGAACACCGGGGAGCTGTTTTTT.

The chain links TRBV6-5 to TRBJ1-3, with 7 bases that match TRBD1. The germline gives CDR1 MNHEY, CDR2 SVGAGI. V lost 1 base, J lost 0 bases, and 3 bases stayed unmatched. This CDR3 region has 16 residues. CDR3 sequence (DNA): TGTGCCAGCAGTTACTGGGACAGAAGCTCTGGAAACACCATATATTTT. Its protein is CASSYWDRSSGNTIYF.

The chain joins TRBV7-9 to TRBJ2-1; D possibly corresponds to TRBD1 (6 bases). V was cut by 3 bases and J by 3 bases, with 12 bases left in between. This CDR3 has 15 residues. Germline V CDR1 and CDR2: SEHNR, FQNEAQ (reference sequence). In DNA form, the CDR3 reads TGTGCCAGCAGCTTCAACCGGGACATCTACAATGAGCAGTTCTTC. Protein sequence: CASSFNRDIYNEQFF. Full variable domain (outside the CDR3, taken from reference TRBV7-9 and TRBJ2-1): DTGVSQNPRHKITKRGQNVTFRCDPISEHNRLYWYRQTLGQGPEFLTYFQNEAQLEKSRLLSDRFSAERPKGSFSTLEIQRTEQGDSAMYLCASSFNRDIYNEQFFGPGTRLTVL.

V gene TRBV2 combines with J gene TRBJ1-6; tentatively, D is TRBD1 (5 bases). This CDR3 has 15 residues. V dropped 6 bases and J dropped 0 bases, with 9 bases sitting between them. Germline-derived CDR1 and CDR2 are SNHLY and FYNNEI. The DNA of the CDR3 is TGTGCCAGCAGGACAGTCAGCTCCTATAATTCACCCCTCCACTTT. Amino acid sequence: CASRTVSSYNSPLHF.

V usage is TRBV5-1 and J usage is TRBJ1-4; tentatively, D is TRBD1 (6 bases). Trimming shortened V by 4 bases and J by 8 bases, and 18 bases separated the two germline ends. This CDR3 region has 15 residues. Germline assignment: CDR1 SGHRS and CDR2 YFSETQ. DNA of the CDR3: TGCGCCAGCAGCGACGCAGGGGCCTTGCGAGAAAAACTGTTTTTT. Translated: CASSDAGALREKLFF.

This clone was picked up a small number of times. The chain couples TRBV19 to TRBJ1-1; D perhaps matches TRBD1 (6 bases). The germline V gene encodes CDR1 LNHDA and CDR2 SQIVND (reference sequence). The CDR3 contains 13 residues. V was pared by 5 bases and J by 3 bases, with 10 bases between. CDR3 nucleotide sequence: TGTGCCAGTAGTTCCACAGGGTACACTGAAGCTTTCTTT. As protein: CASSSTGYTEAFF.

The V gene is TRBV29-1, the J gene TRBJ2-2; D may be TRBD1 (5 bases). This CDR3 is 14 amino acids long. The V gene's germline CDR1 is SQVTM and CDR2 ANQGSEA. V was cut by 7 bases and J by 0 bases, with 12 bases left in between. CDR3 in amino acids: CSARTTTNTGELFF. CDR3 nucleotides: TGCAGCGCACGGACAACAACGAACACCGGGGAGCTGTTTTTT.

This clone has a single count. CDR3 protein: CASSEPGQQFYEQYF. In DNA, the CDR3 is TGTGCCAGCAGCGAGCCGGGACAACAGTTCTACGAGCAGTACTTC. This chain joins TRBV6-2 or TRBV6-3 and TRBJ2-7, with a weak D call TRBD1 (6 bases). V lost 6 bases and J 3 bases, leaving 18 bases between the germline ends. Germline V gene data show CDR1 as MNHEY and CDR2 as SVGEGT. CDR3 length: 15 amino acids.

Details on this clone: Other DNA sequences from this sample encode an identical CDR3 as well. The V gene is TRBV12-3 or TRBV12-4, the J gene TRBJ1-1, with D possibly being TRBD1 (5 bases). The V end lost 3 bases, the J end lost 5 bases, and 7 bases lay between the germline ends. The CDR3 sequence is 12 residues long. The CDR3 protein is CASSFGGTEAFF. CDR3 coding DNA: TGTGCCAGCAGTTTCGGGGGTACTGAAGCTTTCTTT.

V and J are TRBV7-2 and TRBJ2-7, with D maybe TRBD2 (5 bases). V shed 1 base and J shed 6 bases, with 10 bases lying between them. The CDR3 runs to 13 residues. Germline assignment: CDR1 SGHTA and CDR2 FQGNSA. The chain's CDR3 is CASSLVTRGEQYF. The DNA for the CDR3 is TGTGCCAGCAGCTTAGTCACTAGAGGCGAGCAGTACTTC.

The chain links TRBV27 to TRBJ2-7, with D hard to call. The germline V gene encodes CDR1 MNHEY and CDR2 SMNVEV (reference sequence). V dropped 3 bases and J dropped 2 bases, with 14 bases sitting between them. The CDR3 has 15 amino acids. CDR3 loop: CASSFPRDSPYEQYF. DNA for the CDR3: TGTGCCAGCAGTTTTCCCCGTGATAGTCCCTACGAGCAGTACTTC.

The rearrangement links TRBV2 to TRBJ2-1; D might be TRBD2 (5 bases). V lost 8 bases to trimming and J lost 8 bases, with 10 bases between them. The germline gives CDR1 SNHLY, CDR2 FYNNEI. This CDR3 spans 11 amino acids. The CDR3 loop is CASLREYEQFF. Here the CDR3 DNA reads TGTGCCAGCTTAAGGGAGTATGAGCAGTTCTTC.

The rearrangement links TRBV19 to TRBJ1-1; the D is unclear. Germline loops: CDR1 LNHDA, CDR2 SQIVND (reference sequence). This CDR3 spans 14 amino acids. V was clipped by 5 bases and J by 1 base, with 11 bases between them. CDR3 sequence reads: CASSPVGWNTEAFF. CDR3 in DNA: TGTGCCAGTAGTCCCGTCGGGTGGAACACTGAAGCTTTCTTT.

The CDR3 region has the DNA TGTGCCAGCTCACCGCAGACAGGCTACAATGAGCAGTTCTTC. Translated: CASSPQTGYNEQFF. The chain links TRBV18 to TRBJ2-1; D is perhaps TRBD1 (6 bases). This CDR3 spans 14 amino acids. The V end lost 3 bases, the J end lost 3 bases, and 9 bases lay between the germline ends. CDR1 is KGHSH, CDR2 LQKENI, per germline.